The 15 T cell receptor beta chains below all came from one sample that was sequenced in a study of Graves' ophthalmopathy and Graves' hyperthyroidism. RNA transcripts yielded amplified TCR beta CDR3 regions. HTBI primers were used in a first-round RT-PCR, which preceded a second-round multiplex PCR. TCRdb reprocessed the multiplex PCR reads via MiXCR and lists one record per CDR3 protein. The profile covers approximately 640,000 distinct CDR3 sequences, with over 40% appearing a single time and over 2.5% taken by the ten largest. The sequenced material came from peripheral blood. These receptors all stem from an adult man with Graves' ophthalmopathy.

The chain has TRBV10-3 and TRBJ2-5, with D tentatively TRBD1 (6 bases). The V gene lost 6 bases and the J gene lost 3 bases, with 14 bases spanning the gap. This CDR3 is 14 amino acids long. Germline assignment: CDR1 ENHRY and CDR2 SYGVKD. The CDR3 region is CAISDRGGEETQYF. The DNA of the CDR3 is TGTGCCATCAGCGACCGAGGGGGAGAAGAGACCCAGTACTTC.

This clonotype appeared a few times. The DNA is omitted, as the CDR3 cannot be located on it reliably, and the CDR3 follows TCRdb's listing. The CDR3 is CASSPYWGSGANVLTF. The chain couples TRBV25-1 to TRBJ2-6; the D call TRBD1 from the table was never checked on the DNA. The CDR3 extends over 16 residues, inclusive of both ends. Germline values: CDR1 MGHDK, CDR2 SYGVNS.

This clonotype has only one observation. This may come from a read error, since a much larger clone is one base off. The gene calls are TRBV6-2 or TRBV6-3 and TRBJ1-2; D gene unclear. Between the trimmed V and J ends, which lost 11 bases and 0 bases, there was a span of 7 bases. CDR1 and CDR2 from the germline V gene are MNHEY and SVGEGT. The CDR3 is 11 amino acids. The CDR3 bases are TGTGCCCCCGGGACTAACTATGGCTACACCTTC. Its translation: CAPGTNYGYTF.

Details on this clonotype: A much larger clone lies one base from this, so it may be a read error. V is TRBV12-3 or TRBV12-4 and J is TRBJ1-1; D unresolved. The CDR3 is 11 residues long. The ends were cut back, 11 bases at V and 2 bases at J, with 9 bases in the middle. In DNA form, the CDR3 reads TGTGCCGGCATGCGAAACACTGAAGCTTTCTTT. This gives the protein CAGMRNTEAFF.

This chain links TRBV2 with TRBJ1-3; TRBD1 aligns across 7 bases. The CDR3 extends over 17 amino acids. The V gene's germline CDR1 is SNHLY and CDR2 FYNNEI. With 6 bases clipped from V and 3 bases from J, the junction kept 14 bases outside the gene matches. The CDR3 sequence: CASRLSGGTANGNTIYF. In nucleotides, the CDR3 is TGTGCCAGCAGGCTTAGCGGGGGGACAGCAAATGGAAACACCATATATTTT.

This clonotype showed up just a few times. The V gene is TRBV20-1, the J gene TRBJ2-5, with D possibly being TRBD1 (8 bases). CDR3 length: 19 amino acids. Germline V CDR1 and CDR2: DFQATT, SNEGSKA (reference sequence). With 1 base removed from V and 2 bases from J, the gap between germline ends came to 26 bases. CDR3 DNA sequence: TGCAGTGCTAGAGTCTTTGGGCAGGGGGCTTCGGGAGGACAAGAGACCCAGTACTTC. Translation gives CSARVFGQGASGGQETQYF.

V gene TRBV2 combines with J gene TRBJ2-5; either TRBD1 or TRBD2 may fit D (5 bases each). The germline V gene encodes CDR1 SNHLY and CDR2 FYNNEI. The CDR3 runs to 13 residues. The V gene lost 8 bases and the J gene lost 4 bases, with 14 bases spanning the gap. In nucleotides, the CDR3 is TGTGCCAGCCGCTGGGTGGGACGAGAGACCCAGTACTTC. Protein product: CASRWVGRETQYF.

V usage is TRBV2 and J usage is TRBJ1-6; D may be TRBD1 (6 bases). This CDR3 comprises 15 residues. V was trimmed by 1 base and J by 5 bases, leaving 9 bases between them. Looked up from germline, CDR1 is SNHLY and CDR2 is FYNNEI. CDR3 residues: CASSEVGANNSPLHF. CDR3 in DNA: TGTGCCAGCAGTGAAGTGGGGGCCAATAATTCACCCCTCCACTTT.

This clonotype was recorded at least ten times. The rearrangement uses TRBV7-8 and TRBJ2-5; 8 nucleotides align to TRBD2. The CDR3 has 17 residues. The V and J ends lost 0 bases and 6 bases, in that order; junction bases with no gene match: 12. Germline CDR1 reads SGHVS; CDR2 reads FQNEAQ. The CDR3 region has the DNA TGTGCCAGCAGCTTAGCGATCTCTCCGGGGGGGCGGAAGACCCAGTACTTC. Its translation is CASSLAISPGGRKTQYF.

In nucleotides, the CDR3 is TGTGCCAGTAGTATCGGGGGACAGGGTGTAACCTACGAGCAGTACTTC. It yields the protein CASSIGGQGVTYEQYF. The chain couples TRBV19 to TRBJ2-7, with 9 bases lining up with TRBD1. The CDR3 loop spans 16 amino acids. The germline V gene has CDR1 LNHDA and CDR2 SQIVND (reference sequence). V lost 3 bases, J lost 2 bases, and 8 bases stayed unmatched.

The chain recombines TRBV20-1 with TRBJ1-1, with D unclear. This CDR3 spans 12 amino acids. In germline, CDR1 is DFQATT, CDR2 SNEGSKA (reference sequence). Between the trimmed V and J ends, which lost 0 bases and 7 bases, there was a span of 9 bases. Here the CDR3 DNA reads TGCAGTGCTAGAGAGGGTTTTGGTGAAGCTTTCTTT. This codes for CSAREGFGEAFF.

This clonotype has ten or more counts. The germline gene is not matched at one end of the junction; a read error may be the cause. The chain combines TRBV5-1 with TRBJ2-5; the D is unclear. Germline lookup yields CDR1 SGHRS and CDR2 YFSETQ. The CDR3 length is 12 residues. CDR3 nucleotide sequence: TGTGCCAGCAGCTTGGGCCAAGAGACCCAGTACTTC. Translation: CASSLGQETQYF.

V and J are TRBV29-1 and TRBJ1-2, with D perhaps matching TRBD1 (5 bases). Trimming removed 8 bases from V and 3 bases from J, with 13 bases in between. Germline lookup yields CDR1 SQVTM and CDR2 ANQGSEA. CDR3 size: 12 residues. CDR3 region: CSSAGTYYGYTF. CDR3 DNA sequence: TGCAGCTCCGCAGGGACCTACTATGGCTACACCTTC.

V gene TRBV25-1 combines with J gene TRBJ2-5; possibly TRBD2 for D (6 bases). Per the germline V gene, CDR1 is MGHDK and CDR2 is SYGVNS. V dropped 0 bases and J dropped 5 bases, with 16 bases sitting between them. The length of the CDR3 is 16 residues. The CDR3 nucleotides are TGTGCCAGCAGTGAATATCGGCAGGGCGGAGGGGAGACCCAGTACTTC. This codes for CASSEYRQGGGETQYF.

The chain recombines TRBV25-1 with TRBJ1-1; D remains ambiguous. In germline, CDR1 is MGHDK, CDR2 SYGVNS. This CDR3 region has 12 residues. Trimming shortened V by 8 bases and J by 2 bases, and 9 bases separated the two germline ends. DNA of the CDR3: TGTGCCAGCTTCGGACTAAACACTGAAGCTTTCTTT. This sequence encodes CASFGLNTEAFF.